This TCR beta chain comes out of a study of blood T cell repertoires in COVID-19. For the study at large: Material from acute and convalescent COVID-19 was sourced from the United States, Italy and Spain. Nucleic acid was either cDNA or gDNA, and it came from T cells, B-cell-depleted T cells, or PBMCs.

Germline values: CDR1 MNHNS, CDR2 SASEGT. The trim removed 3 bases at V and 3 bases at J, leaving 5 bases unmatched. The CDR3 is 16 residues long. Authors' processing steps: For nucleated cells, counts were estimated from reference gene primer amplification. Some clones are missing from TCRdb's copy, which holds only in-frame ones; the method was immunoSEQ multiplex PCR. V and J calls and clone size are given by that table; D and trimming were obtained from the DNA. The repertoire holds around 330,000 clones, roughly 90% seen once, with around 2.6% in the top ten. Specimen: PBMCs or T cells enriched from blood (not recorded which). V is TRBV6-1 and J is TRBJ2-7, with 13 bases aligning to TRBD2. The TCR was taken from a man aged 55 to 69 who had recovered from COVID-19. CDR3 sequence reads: CASSDGTSGALYEQYF. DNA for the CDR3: TGTGCCAGCAGTGACGGGACTAGCGGGGCCCTCTACGAGCAGTACTTC.